These T cell receptor beta chains were read from a single sample in a study of technical replicates of blood from several donors. Assay: immunoSEQ multiplex PCR; the TCRdb copy retains only in-frame clones and omits some. The table lists around 83,000 clones, around 94% of them singletons, with 0.39% in the top ten. Sequencing was carried out using T cells isolated from PBMCs. These receptors originate from a human donor in good health. The CDR3 runs from the conserved cysteine through the conserved F or W. A D gene is named only where the DNA matches it firmly. Part of the rows lack a size; the others show once, few, many or a class for expanded clones.

TRBV6-1	-	TRBJ2-7	-	TGTGCCAGCAGTGCTTCCTACTCCTACGAGCAGTACTTC	CASSASYSYEQYF
TRBV6-5	TRBD2	TRBJ2-3	-	TGTGCCAGCAGTTCAGCGGGAGTTGCCCAAAATACGCAGTATTTT	CASSSAGVAQNTQYF
TRBV28	-	TRBJ2-7	-	TGTGCCAGCAGTCTACCCATTCCGAACTACGAGCAGTACTTC	CASSLPIPNYEQYF
TRBV29-1	TRBD2	TRBJ2-1	-	TGCAGCGTTGAGGGTCCAGCGGGAGAGAGTGAGCAGTTCTTC	CSVEGPAGESEQFF
TRBV28	TRBD2	TRBJ2-2	once	TGTGCCAGCAGCCTACTAGCGGGAGTCGGGGAGCTGTTTTTT	CASSLLAGVGELFF
TRBV10-1	-	TRBJ1-3	-	TGCGCCAGCCGGCCCCGCGGGCGACTAACGAAAATAACTAATCTTTGTGGAAACACCATATATTTT	CASRPRGRLTKITNLCGNTIYF
TRBV27	-	TRBJ1-5	-	TGTGCCAGCAGTTTAGGCAGGGGACAGCCCCAGCATTTT	CASSLGRGQPQHF
TRBV20-1	-	TRBJ2-1	-	TGCAGTGCCACATACAATGAGCAGTTCTTC	CSATYNEQFF
TRBV7-8	-	TRBJ1-1	-	TGTGCCAGCAGCTTAGCGCCCCGTGGGGGGGTTATGAACACTGAAGCTTTCTTT	CASSLAPRGGVMNTEAFF
TRBV19	TRBD1	TRBJ2-1	-	TGTGCCAGTAGTACCTGGACAGGGAGCAATGAGCAGTTCTTC	CASSTWTGSNEQFF
TRBV19	TRBD2	TRBJ2-7	-	TGTGCCAGTAGTATAGGAGGGAGGGCCGCGATATCCTACGAGCAGTACTTC	CASSIGGRAAISYEQYF
TRBV6-5	TRBD1	TRBJ2-7	-	TGTGCCAGCAGTTACGGGGGACAGTCCTACGAGCAGTACTTC	CASSYGGQSYEQYF
TRBV19	TRBD2	TRBJ2-7	-	TGTGCCAGTAGGACCACACTAGCGGGAGAGTTCTACGAGCAGTACTTC	CASRTTLAGEFYEQYF
TRBV30	TRBD2	TRBJ2-7	-	TGTGCCTGGAGTGAAGGACTAGCGGGAGTATCCGAGCAGTACTTC	CAWSEGLAGVSEQYF
TRBV29-1	-	TRBJ1-2	-	TGCAGCGTTGAGCTGGGGAGAATGGCTAACTATGGCTACACCTTC	CSVELGRMANYGYTF
TRBV29-1	TRBD1	TRBJ1-1	-	TGCAGCGTGGTCAACAGGGGGAAGAACACTGAAGCTTTCTTT	CSVVNRGKNTEAFF
TRBV28	TRBD1	TRBJ2-1	-	TGTGCCACCCGAATCGGGGGACAGGGGGCTGGCGAGCAGTTCTTC	CATRIGGQGAGEQFF
TRBV7-2	-	TRBJ2-5	-	TGTGCCAGCAGTAGTGGAACGGGGACCCAGTACTTC	CASSSGTGTQYF
TRBV7-3	-	TRBJ2-1	-	TGTGCCAGCAGCTTCGGCGGTGGTGAGCAGTTCTTC	CASSFGGGEQFF
TRBV28	-	TRBJ2-1	-	TGTGCCAGCAGATCGACTAGTTTTCATGAGCAGTTCTTC	CASRSTSFHEQFF
TRBV19	-	TRBJ2-1	-	TGTGCCAGTAGTCTGAAACCTGGCAGCTCCTACAATGAGCAGTTCTTC	CASSLKPGSSYNEQFF
TRBV5-8	TRBD1	TRBJ2-5	-	TGTGCCAGCATATTCGACAGGGGGGAGACCCAGTACTTC	CASIFDRGETQYF
TRBV7-2	TRBD2	TRBJ2-1	once	TGTGCCAGCATGGGACTAGCGGGATTAGGTGAGCAGTTCTTC	CASMGLAGLGEQFF
TRBV5-1	TRBD2	TRBJ2-3	-	TGCGCCAGCAGCTTGGCGGGACTAGCGGACCCGCGCACAGATACGCAGTATTTT	CASSLAGLADPRTDTQYF
TRBV4-1	-	TRBJ1-2	-	TGCGCCAGCAGCCAAGAGTACCCCGGGAACTATGGCTACACCTTC	CASSQEYPGNYGYTF
TRBV5-6	TRBD2	TRBJ2-3	-	TGTGCCAGCAGCTCTACAGGACTAGCGGGAGGAGTGAGCACAGATACGCAGTATTTT	CASSSTGLAGGVSTDTQYF
TRBV7-8	-	TRBJ2-5	-	TGTGCCAGCAGCTTAGTTGCGGGACGAGAGGCCCAGTACTTC	CASSLVAGREAQYF
TRBV6-1	TRBD1	TRBJ1-2	-	TGTGCCACCGCCCAGGACAGGAACTATGGCTACACCTTC	CATAQDRNYGYTF
TRBV29-1	-	TRBJ2-3	-	TGCAGCGTTCCCCACCCAGGGGTCGCAGATACGCAGTATTTT	CSVPHPGVADTQYF
TRBV14	-	TRBJ2-7	-	TGTGCCAGCAGCCAAGATCGGGTCTACGAGCAGTACTTC	CASSQDRVYEQYF
TRBV27	TRBD1	TRBJ2-7	-	TGTGCCAGCAGTTTAACAGGGGGATTAGCATGGGAGCAGTACTTC	CASSLTGGLAWEQYF
TRBV25-1	TRBD2	TRBJ2-7	-	TGTGCCAGCAGTGACCCGGCGGGGGGCACCTCCTACGAGCAGTACTTC	CASSDPAGGTSYEQYF
TRBV5-6	-	TRBJ1-5	-	TGTGCCAGCAGCTTGTGGGGGAGGGGCAATCAGCCCCAGCATTTT	CASSLWGRGNQPQHF
TRBV29-1	-	TRBJ2-3	-	TGCAGCGTTGAGGGGGACAGCTGGGACTCAGATACGCAGTATTTT	CSVEGDSWDSDTQYF
TRBV2	TRBD1	TRBJ1-4	-	TGTGCCAGCAGTTCTCCGGGACAGGGCGATGAAAAACTGTTTTTT	CASSSPGQGDEKLFF
TRBV25-1	TRBD2	TRBJ2-3	-	TGTGCCAGCAGTGAGCCGATCGGGACTAGCGGGACGAACCTATATTTT	CASSEPIGTSGTNLYF
TRBV4-1	TRBD2	TRBJ2-1	-	TGCGCCAGCAGCCAAGTGGCGGGAGGGTACAATGAGCAGTTCTTC	CASSQVAGGYNEQFF
TRBV13	TRBD1	TRBJ1-1	-	TGTGCCAGCAGCTTAGCCGGAGGGGGCTCTGAAGCTTTCTTT	CASSLAGGGSEAFF
TRBV5-1	TRBD2	TRBJ2-1	-	TGCGCCAGCAGCTTGGAGCGGGAGGGCCAAAATGAGCAGTTCTTC	CASSLEREGQNEQFF
TRBV23-1	-	TRBJ2-2	once	TGCGCCAGCAGGGAAACAGGCGGCACCGGGGAGCTGTTTTTT	CASRETGGTGELFF
TRBV23-1	-	TRBJ1-2	once	TGCGCCAGCAGTCCCCAGACAGACTACACCTTC	CASSPQTDYTF
TRBV9	TRBD2	TRBJ2-6	-	TGTGCCAGCAGCCCTACCGGGAGGTCTGGGGCCAACGTCCTGACTTTC	CASSPTGRSGANVLTF